These T cell receptor beta chains were read from a single sample in a study of blood T cells in healthy people across ages. MiXCR, run by TCRdb on the 5' RACE reads, gives a single entry per CDR3 protein. Of some 550,000 distinct CDR3 sequences in the sample, 40% to 50% were seen once. The sample taken for sequencing was blood. The receptors originated from a man older than 75 in good health. The CDR3 runs from the conserved cysteine through the conserved F or W. Each record gives: V gene, J gene, D gene, clone size, CDR3 length, CDR3 DNA, CDR3 protein. D genes are given only for firm matches. Expanded clones are given a class, and other clones once, few, many or no size at all.

v_call: TRBV7-2
j_call: TRBJ2-7
d_call: .
clone_size: .
cdr3_length: 14
cdr3_nt: TGTGCCAGCAGCTTAGGGGGCCTGTCCTGCGAGCAGTACTTC
cdr3_aa: CASSLGGLSCEQYF

v_call: TRBV4-1
j_call: TRBJ2-7
d_call: .
clone_size: few
cdr3_length: 15
cdr3_nt: TGCGCCAGCAGCCGGTTCAACAGGGAGGGGTACGAGCAGTACTTC
cdr3_aa: CASSRFNREGYEQYF

v_call: TRBV4-3
j_call: TRBJ1-2
d_call: .
clone_size: .
cdr3_length: 16
cdr3_nt: TGCGCCAGCAGCCAAGATTGGGGTCGTGGGCAGGATGGCTACACCTTC
cdr3_aa: CASSQDWGRGQDGYTF

v_call: TRBV7-2
j_call: TRBJ2-3
d_call: TRBD2
clone_size: .
cdr3_length: 20
cdr3_nt: TGTGCCAGCAGCCCTCTCGGACTAGCGGGGACCAGGACGGGAGGAGATACGCAGTATTTT
cdr3_aa: CASSPLGLAGTRTGGDTQYF

v_call: TRBV27
j_call: TRBJ2-1
d_call: TRBD2
clone_size: .
cdr3_length: 17
cdr3_nt: TGTGCCAGCAGTCCTGGACTAGCGGGGGGGTTGTTAGGTGAGCAGTTCTTC
cdr3_aa: CASSPGLAGGLLGEQFF

v_call: TRBV9
j_call: TRBJ2-1
d_call: TRBD2
clone_size: .
cdr3_length: 15
cdr3_nt: TGTGCCAGCAGCGGACCTAGCGGATCCTACAATGAGCAGTTCTTC
cdr3_aa: CASSGPSGSYNEQFF

v_call: TRBV6-5
j_call: TRBJ1-2
d_call: TRBD1
clone_size: few
cdr3_length: 13
cdr3_nt: TGTGCCAGCAGTGCCAGACAGGGGTATGGCTACACCTTC
cdr3_aa: CASSARQGYGYTF

v_call: TRBV6-6
j_call: TRBJ2-5
d_call: TRBD1
clone_size: .
cdr3_length: 15
cdr3_nt: TGTGCCAGCAGCTACTCGACAGGGGTAGTAGAGACCCGGTACTTC
cdr3_aa: CASSYSTGVVETRYF

v_call: TRBV29-1
j_call: TRBJ2-3
d_call: TRBD2
clone_size: once
cdr3_length: 11
cdr3_nt: TGCAGCGTTGCGGGGGGGGATACGCAGTATTTT
cdr3_aa: CSVAGGDTQYF

v_call: TRBV7-2
j_call: TRBJ2-1
d_call: .
clone_size: few
cdr3_length: 14
cdr3_nt: TGTGCCAGCAGCTTAGCGCCTAGCAAAAATGAGCAGTTCTTC
cdr3_aa: CASSLAPSKNEQFF

v_call: TRBV4-2
j_call: TRBJ2-4
d_call: .
clone_size: .
cdr3_length: 13
cdr3_nt: TGTGCCAGCAGCCAAGGGGGAGGTATCATTCAGTACTTC
cdr3_aa: CASSQGGGIIQYF

v_call: TRBV12-5
j_call: TRBJ2-5
d_call: .
clone_size: .
cdr3_length: 13
cdr3_nt: TGTGCTAGTGAGCGAGGCACCCAAGAGACCCAGTACTTC
cdr3_aa: CASERGTQETQYF

v_call: TRBV20-1
j_call: TRBJ1-5
d_call: .
clone_size: few
cdr3_length: 14
cdr3_nt: TGCAGTGCCCGCGAGTCCGGGGGCTCGCAGCCCCAGCATTTT
cdr3_aa: CSARESGGSQPQHF

v_call: TRBV29-1
j_call: TRBJ2-1
d_call: .
clone_size: .
cdr3_length: 14
cdr3_nt: TGCAGCGTTCTTCGGGCTGGACGGGGGAATGAGCAGTTCTTC
cdr3_aa: CSVLRAGRGNEQFF

v_call: TRBV20-1
j_call: TRBJ2-7
d_call: TRBD1
clone_size: .
cdr3_length: 14
cdr3_nt: TGCAGTGCTAAAACGGGACAGGGATTTTACGAGCAGTACTTC
cdr3_aa: CSAKTGQGFYEQYF

v_call: TRBV29-1
j_call: TRBJ1-2
d_call: TRBD1
clone_size: few
cdr3_length: 12
cdr3_nt: TGCAGCGTTGTCAAGGGGGCGCCTGGCTACACCTTC
cdr3_aa: CSVVKGAPGYTF

v_call: TRBV11-1
j_call: TRBJ2-1
d_call: TRBD1
clone_size: .
cdr3_length: 15
cdr3_nt: TGTGCCAGCAGCGGTGCCGGGACAGGGGGTAATGAGCAGTTCTTC
cdr3_aa: CASSGAGTGGNEQFF

v_call: TRBV20-1
j_call: TRBJ2-7
d_call: .
clone_size: few
cdr3_length: 15
cdr3_nt: TGCAGTGCTCGCGACGGAACCCTGAGCTCCTACGAGCAGTACTTC
cdr3_aa: CSARDGTLSSYEQYF

v_call: TRBV6-5
j_call: TRBJ1-1
d_call: .
clone_size: many
cdr3_length: 14
cdr3_nt: TGTGCCAGCAGTTCCCCGGGCTGGAACACTGAAGCTTTCTTT
cdr3_aa: CASSSPGWNTEAFF

v_call: TRBV21-1
j_call: TRBJ2-5
d_call: .
clone_size: .
cdr3_length: 17
cdr3_nt: TGTGCCAGCAGCTCTCGTGGACTAGCGGGGGGACAAGAGACCCAGTACTTC
cdr3_aa: CASSSRGLAGGQETQYF

v_call: TRBV2
j_call: TRBJ2-7
d_call: TRBD1
clone_size: .
cdr3_length: 14
cdr3_nt: TGTGCCAGCTCCGACAGGGCCCCAATCTACGAGCAGTACTTC
cdr3_aa: CASSDRAPIYEQYF

v_call: TRBV3-1
j_call: TRBJ1-2
d_call: TRBD1
clone_size: few
cdr3_length: 15
cdr3_nt: TGTGCCAGCAGCCAAATGTCAGGGGGTACCTATGGCTACACCTTC
cdr3_aa: CASSQMSGGTYGYTF

v_call: TRBV27
j_call: TRBJ1-4
d_call: .
clone_size: .
cdr3_length: 15
cdr3_nt: TGTGCCAGCAAAATGGTCGGAGGGGTTAATGAAAAACTGTTTTTT
cdr3_aa: CASKMVGGVNEKLFF

v_call: TRBV3-1
j_call: TRBJ2-3
d_call: .
clone_size: .
cdr3_length: 15
cdr3_nt: TGTGCCAGCAGCCGGAGGGGACCCCGCCAAGATACGCAGTATTTT
cdr3_aa: CASSRRGPRQDTQYF

v_call: TRBV12-3/TRBV12-4
j_call: TRBJ2-5
d_call: .
clone_size: .
cdr3_length: 14
cdr3_nt: TGTGCCAGCAGTCGCGGGACTCATGGGGAGACCCAGTACTTC
cdr3_aa: CASSRGTHGETQYF

v_call: TRBV7-3
j_call: TRBJ2-1
d_call: .
clone_size: many
cdr3_length: 15
cdr3_nt: TGTGCCAGCAGTCTAGGGGTGAGCTCCTACAATGAGCAGTTCTTC
cdr3_aa: CASSLGVSSYNEQFF

v_call: TRBV20-1
j_call: TRBJ2-1
d_call: TRBD2
clone_size: .
cdr3_length: 17
cdr3_nt: TGCAGTGCTAGAAAGATAGCGGGGATCAGCTCCTACAATGAGCAGTTCTTC
cdr3_aa: CSARKIAGISSYNEQFF

v_call: TRBV7-2
j_call: TRBJ2-1
d_call: .
clone_size: .
cdr3_length: 18
cdr3_nt: TGTGCCAGCAGCTTTCTGGCGGGCGGGACTCCTTATTACAATGAGCAGTTCTTC
cdr3_aa: CASSFLAGGTPYYNEQFF

v_call: TRBV5-1
j_call: TRBJ2-3
d_call: TRBD1
clone_size: .
cdr3_length: 16
cdr3_nt: TGCGCCAGCAGCAGGGAGGGACAGGGGGCCACAGATACGCAGTATTTT
cdr3_aa: CASSREGQGATDTQYF

v_call: TRBV20-1
j_call: TRBJ1-1
d_call: TRBD1
clone_size: few
cdr3_length: 14
cdr3_nt: TGCAGTGCTAGAGCGGGACAGAGGAACACTGAAGCTTTCTTT
cdr3_aa: CSARAGQRNTEAFF

v_call: TRBV20-1
j_call: TRBJ2-5
d_call: TRBD1
clone_size: few
cdr3_length: 16
cdr3_nt: TGCAGTGCTAGAGTTCCTGGACAGGGCGTGGAAGAGACCCAGTACTTC
cdr3_aa: CSARVPGQGVEETQYF

v_call: TRBV3-1
j_call: TRBJ2-1
d_call: TRBD2
clone_size: .
cdr3_length: 15
cdr3_nt: TGTGCCAGCAGCTCACTAGCGGGAGATCTTTATGAGCAGTTCTTC
cdr3_aa: CASSSLAGDLYEQFF

v_call: TRBV9
j_call: TRBJ2-7
d_call: TRBD1
clone_size: few
cdr3_length: 14
cdr3_nt: TGTGCCAGCAGCGCGGGACAGGGAGACTACGAGCAGTACTTC
cdr3_aa: CASSAGQGDYEQYF

v_call: TRBV20-1
j_call: TRBJ1-1
d_call: TRBD1
clone_size: .
cdr3_length: 13
cdr3_nt: TGCAGTGCTGAGACAGGGGCGATGACTGAAGCTTTCTTT
cdr3_aa: CSAETGAMTEAFF

v_call: TRBV5-1
j_call: TRBJ2-5
d_call: TRBD2
clone_size: few
cdr3_length: 15
cdr3_nt: TGCGCCAGCAGCTTTGGCGGGGGGGCCACAAATGAGCAGTACTTC
cdr3_aa: CASSFGGGATNEQYF

v_call: TRBV5-5
j_call: TRBJ2-1
d_call: TRBD1
clone_size: few
cdr3_length: 15
cdr3_nt: TGTGCCAGCAGCCTTGACAGGGGCACCTACAATGAGCAGTTCTTC
cdr3_aa: CASSLDRGTYNEQFF

v_call: TRBV5-6
j_call: TRBJ2-1
d_call: .
clone_size: .
cdr3_length: 16
cdr3_nt: TGTGCCAGCAGCCACCGACAGGGCGGGATGTACAATGAGCAGTTCTTC
cdr3_aa: CASSHRQGGMYNEQFF

v_call: TRBV20-1
j_call: TRBJ2-1
d_call: TRBD2
clone_size: .
cdr3_length: 16
cdr3_nt: TGCAGTGCTAGAAGGGGACTAGCGGGAGCAAACAATGAGCAGTTCTTC
cdr3_aa: CSARRGLAGANNEQFF

v_call: TRBV29-1
j_call: TRBJ2-3
d_call: .
clone_size: few
cdr3_length: 14
cdr3_nt: TGCAGCGTTGAAGTTGGACGCCTCACAGATACGCAGTATTTT
cdr3_aa: CSVEVGRLTDTQYF

v_call: TRBV9
j_call: TRBJ2-7
d_call: TRBD1
clone_size: few
cdr3_length: 14
cdr3_nt: TGTGCCAGCAGCCCCCCGGACAGGGCCTACGAGCAGTACTTC
cdr3_aa: CASSPPDRAYEQYF

v_call: TRBV29-1
j_call: TRBJ2-7
d_call: TRBD2
clone_size: .
cdr3_length: 15
cdr3_nt: TGCAGCGTTGAGTTCTCGAGCGGGGGTTCCTACGAGCAGTACTTC
cdr3_aa: CSVEFSSGGSYEQYF

v_call: TRBV28
j_call: TRBJ2-6
d_call: .
clone_size: .
cdr3_length: 15
cdr3_nt: TGTGCCAGCTCCCCAGCAGGCGTTGGGGCCAACGTCCTGACTTTC
cdr3_aa: CASSPAGVGANVLTF

v_call: TRBV2
j_call: TRBJ1-6
d_call: .
clone_size: .
cdr3_length: 14
cdr3_nt: TGTGCCAGCAGTGAACTCTGGGATAATTCACCCCTCCACTTT
cdr3_aa: CASSELWDNSPLHF

v_call: TRBV20-1
j_call: TRBJ2-7
d_call: TRBD2
clone_size: .
cdr3_length: 15
cdr3_nt: TGCAGTGCTAGAGAGACTTTAGCGGGAGCCCACGAGCAGTACTTC
cdr3_aa: CSARETLAGAHEQYF

v_call: TRBV7-2
j_call: TRBJ2-3
d_call: .
clone_size: many
cdr3_length: 12
cdr3_nt: TGTGCCAGCAGCATTAGCACAGATACGCAGTATTTT
cdr3_aa: CASSISTDTQYF

v_call: TRBV6-2/TRBV6-3
j_call: TRBJ2-1
d_call: .
clone_size: .
cdr3_length: 16
cdr3_nt: TGTGCCAGCAGTTACCGGGCGGGGCAACCCTTTGGTGAGCAGTTCTTC
cdr3_aa: CASSYRAGQPFGEQFF

v_call: TRBV6-6
j_call: TRBJ1-2
d_call: TRBD1
clone_size: many
cdr3_length: 14
cdr3_nt: TGTGCCAGCAGTTACGCACAGGGGTACTATGGCTACACCTTC
cdr3_aa: CASSYAQGYYGYTF

v_call: TRBV7-2
j_call: TRBJ2-1
d_call: TRBD2
clone_size: few
cdr3_length: 16
cdr3_nt: TGTGCCAGCAGCTCCGGACTAGCTTCTACCTACAATGAGCAGTTCTTC
cdr3_aa: CASSSGLASTYNEQFF

v_call: TRBV7-9
j_call: TRBJ2-7
d_call: TRBD2
clone_size: .
cdr3_length: 20
cdr3_nt: TGTGTCAGCAGCTTAAAGTCAGGTGGGACTAGCCACCCCACATCGGACGAGCAGTACTTC
cdr3_aa: CVSSLKSGGTSHPTSDEQYF

v_call: TRBV19
j_call: TRBJ2-1
d_call: TRBD1
clone_size: .
cdr3_length: 13
cdr3_nt: TGTGCCAGTAGCAACAGGGGCTCCAATGAGCAGTTCTTC
cdr3_aa: CASSNRGSNEQFF

v_call: TRBV6-1
j_call: TRBJ2-1
d_call: .
clone_size: .
cdr3_length: 14
cdr3_nt: TGTGCCAGCGGCCGGGACTTAACTTACAATGAGCAGTTCTTC
cdr3_aa: CASGRDLTYNEQFF

v_call: TRBV2
j_call: TRBJ1-6
d_call: .
clone_size: .
cdr3_length: 15
cdr3_nt: TGTGCCAGCAGAACAGAAAACTCCTATAATTCACCCCTCCACTTT
cdr3_aa: CASRTENSYNSPLHF

v_call: TRBV28
j_call: TRBJ1-2
d_call: .
clone_size: .
cdr3_length: 14
cdr3_nt: TGTGCCAGCAGTTTCCACCAGGGATACTATGGCTACACCTTC
cdr3_aa: CASSFHQGYYGYTF

v_call: TRBV2
j_call: TRBJ2-1
d_call: TRBD1
clone_size: .
cdr3_length: 13
cdr3_nt: TGTGCCAGCAGTCGACAGGGCCACAATGAGCAGTTCTTC
cdr3_aa: CASSRQGHNEQFF

v_call: TRBV7-8
j_call: TRBJ2-1
d_call: .
clone_size: .
cdr3_length: 14
cdr3_nt: TGTGCCAGCAGCTTAGCGGGAACTCGAGAGACCCAGTTCTTC
cdr3_aa: CASSLAGTRETQFF

v_call: TRBV12-3/TRBV12-4
j_call: TRBJ2-3
d_call: .
clone_size: .
cdr3_length: 15
cdr3_nt: TGTGCCAGCAGTGGTACGGTAACTAGCACAGATACGCAGTATTTT
cdr3_aa: CASSGTVTSTDTQYF

v_call: TRBV27
j_call: TRBJ2-5
d_call: .
clone_size: once
cdr3_length: 11
cdr3_nt: TGTGCCAGCAGTCTAGCACAGACCCAGTACTTC
cdr3_aa: CASSLAQTQYF